One sample yielded the 27 T cell receptor beta chains listed below, sequenced in a study of chemoradiotherapy in HPV16-positive cancers. Clones were sequenced by immunoSEQ multiplex PCR, and TCRdb holds only the in-frame ones, with some missing. The repertoire has about 17,000 clones, approximately 91% of them found once; the top ten carry 12% to 15%. The input for sequencing was blood, taken from a patient who underwent chemoradiotherapy. These receptors originate from a human donor with HPV-associated anogenital cancer.

This chain links TRBV6-6 with TRBJ2-1; 9 bases align to TRBD1. The CDR3 spans 14 residues. Germline CDR1 and CDR2: MNHNY and SVGAGI (reference sequence). V shed 6 bases, J shed 9 bases, and the junction held 9 bases outside the gene matches. CDR3 residues: CASRDTGGRSEQFF. In DNA, the CDR3 is TGTGCCAGCAGAGATACAGGGGGCCGTAGTGAGCAGTTCTTC.

This chain joins TRBV5-1 and TRBJ1-2; D gene unclear. Trimming removed 0 bases at V and 3 bases at J, with 12 bases between. CDR3 length: 15 residues. Germline CDR1 SGHRS, CDR2 YFSETQ. In DNA, the CDR3 is TGCGCCAGCAGCTTGGGAGGCAGCGTGGACTATGGCTACACCTTC. It encodes CASSLGGSVDYGYTF.

The rearrangement uses TRBV6-4 and TRBJ1-2, with 7 bases matching TRBD1. The CDR3 is 15 amino acids. Trimming cost V 3 bases and J 0 bases; bases outside gene matches: 4. Per the germline V gene, CDR1 is MRHNA and CDR2 is SNTAGT. In DNA, the CDR3 is TGTGCCAGCAGTGAGTCAGGGACAGCTAACTATGGCTACACCTTC. Its translation is CASSESGTANYGYTF.

This chain joins TRBV6-4 and TRBJ1-1; 8 nucleotides align to TRBD1. CDR1 is MRHNA and CDR2 is SNTAGT in the germline V gene. CDR3 length equals 13 residues. V trimming: 4 bases; J trimming: 4 bases; junction bases outside the gene matches: 2. CDR3 DNA sequence: TGTGCCAGCAGTGCGGGACAGGCCACTGAAGCTTTCTTT. Translating it yields CASSAGQATEAFF.

The DNA for the CDR3 is TGTGCCAGCAGCGGGACAGGGAAAAACACTGAAGCTTTCTTT. Protein: CASSGTGKNTEAFF. The chain joins TRBV11-3 to TRBJ1-1; 9 bases are shared with TRBD1. Germline V gene sequence: CDR1 SGHNT, CDR2 YENEEA. This CDR3 has 14 amino acids. The ends lost 5 bases at V and 2 bases at J; junction bases unmatched: 3.

V gene TRBV5-4 combines with J gene TRBJ2-2; TRBD1 or TRBD2 may be the D gene (5 bases each). Looked up from germline, CDR1 is SGHNT and CDR2 is YYREEE (reference sequence). V was pared by 0 bases and J by 4 bases, with 13 bases between. The length of the CDR3 is 16 residues. The CDR3 bases are TGTGCCAGCAGCTTGGCCAGGGTAGGGACCACCGGGGAGCTGTTTTTT. Its translation: CASSLARVGTTGELFF.

V and J are TRBV29-1 and TRBJ1-1; D perhaps matches TRBD1 (5 bases). This CDR3 contains 14 residues. V gave up 2 bases and J gave up 1 base, with 11 bases separating them. Per the germline V gene, CDR1 is SQVTM and CDR2 is ANQGSEA. Written as DNA, the CDR3 is TGCAGCGTTGAAAAGGGCAGGGAGAACACTGAAGCTTTCTTT. Translating it yields CSVEKGRENTEAFF.

The rearrangement uses TRBV19 and TRBJ1-1; D uncertain. The CDR3 spans 15 residues. The germline V and J ends were trimmed by 1 base and 1 base, with 10 bases remaining between them. Per germline, CDR1 LNHDA and CDR2 SQIVND (reference sequence). The CDR3 coding sequence is TGTGCCAGTAGTATAGGCCCAGGAGGGAACACTGAAGCTTTCTTT. The encoded protein is CASSIGPGGNTEAFF.

The chain joins TRBV5-1 to TRBJ2-2, with TRBD2 matching over 13 bases. CDR1 SGHRS and CDR2 YFSETQ come from the germline V gene. The CDR3 spans 16 residues. Germline trimming cut 4 bases from V and 5 bases from J; bases unmatched to any gene: 5. DNA of the CDR3: TGCGCCAGCAGCCTGACTAGCGGGGGGAGGACCGGGGAGCTGTTTTTT. Translating it yields CASSLTSGGRTGELFF.

The genes are TRBV5-1 and TRBJ1-2; the D gene is possibly TRBD1 (5 bases). This CDR3 region has 15 residues. Germline assignment: CDR1 SGHRS and CDR2 YFSETQ. Trimming removed 0 bases from V and 4 bases from J, with 13 bases in between. Here the CDR3 reads CASSLGGLEGYGYTF. In nucleotides, the CDR3 is TGCGCCAGCAGCTTGGGGGGCTTGGAGGGCTATGGCTACACCTTC. Full variable domain (rest looked up from reference TRBV5-1 and TRBJ1-2): KAGVTQTPRYLIKTRGQQVTLSCSPISGHRSVSWYQQTPGQGLQFLFEYFSETQRNKGNFPGRFSGRQFSNSRSEMNVSTLELGDSALYLCASSLGGLEGYGYTFGSGTRLTVV.

To note about this clone: The sample contains more than one DNA sequence encoding this CDR3. The rearrangement uses TRBV27 and TRBJ1-6, with a weak D call TRBD1 (5 bases). The length of the CDR3 is 14 residues. CDR1 and CDR2 (germline): MNHEY, SMNVEV (reference sequence). V lost 6 bases to trimming and J lost 4 bases, with 10 bases between them. The chain's CDR3 is CASSPGQYNSPLHF. The DNA of the CDR3 is TGTGCCAGCAGCCCAGGGCAGTATAATTCACCCCTCCACTTT.

The gene calls are TRBV6-1 and TRBJ2-7; 11 nucleotides agree with TRBD1. Looked up from germline, CDR1 is MNHNS and CDR2 is SASEGT. The CDR3 has 15 amino acids. V lost 6 bases to trimming and J lost 4 bases; unmatched junction nucleotides: 8. The CDR3 sequence is CASSVRDRGDYEQYF. CDR3 DNA: TGTGCCAGCAGCGTCCGGGACAGGGGGGATTACGAGCAGTACTTC.

As concerns this clone: A junction end diverges from the germline sequence, so it may reflect a read error. The chain is built from TRBV10-2 and TRBJ1-1; the D is unclear. The CDR3 is 13 residues long. Germline lookup yields CDR1 WSHSY and CDR2 SAAADI. The CDR3, as DNA: TGCGCCAGCGGTGAGGGCTCCTTAACTGAAGCTTTCTTT. Protein sequence: CASGEGSLTEAFF.

The chain employs TRBV27 and TRBJ1-5; D is undetermined. CDR1 is MNHEY, CDR2 SMNVEV, per germline (reference sequence). CDR3 length: 14 residues. Trimming took 5 bases from V and 7 from J, leaving 15 bases between them. CDR3 sequence reads: CASSPIHPGQPQHF. CDR3 nucleotides: TGTGCCAGCAGTCCTATACACCCAGGCCAGCCCCAGCATTTT.

This clone showed up just once. V gene TRBV5-6 combines with J gene TRBJ1-6; D remains unclear. CDR3 length equals 15 residues. Trimming cost V 5 bases and J 0 bases, with 9 bases left between them. Germline CDR1 is SGHDT and CDR2 is YYEEEE. The CDR3 sequence is CASRVSGSYNSPLHF. The DNA for the CDR3 is TGTGCCAGCAGGGTCTCCGGCTCCTATAATTCACCCCTCCACTTT.

This clone turned up a few times. The chain is built from TRBV5-4 and TRBJ1-5; no reliable D call. Trimming stripped 2 bases from V and 6 bases from J, with 12 bases between. Germline CDR1 and CDR2: SGHNT and YYREEE (reference sequence). CDR3 length equals 14 residues. This chain's CDR3 is CASSFRHEGQPQHF. Written as DNA, the CDR3 is TGTGCCAGCAGCTTCAGACATGAGGGTCAGCCCCAGCATTTT. The full variable domain, its missing parts supplied by reference TRBV5-4 and TRBJ1-5, is ETGVTQSPTHLIKTRGQQVTLRCSSQSGHNTVSWYQQALGQGPQFIFQYYREEENGRGNFPPRFSGLQFPNYSSELNVNALELDDSALYLCASSFRHEGQPQHFGDGTRLSIL.

The rearrangement links TRBV30 to TRBJ1-5; no definite D call. The ends were cut back, 2 bases at V and 1 base at J, with 18 bases in the middle. The CDR3 has 17 residues. Germline V CDR1 and CDR2: GTSNPN, SVGIG (reference sequence). The CDR3 region is CAWSPPQSTGSNQPQHF. The CDR3 bases are TGTGCCTGGAGTCCGCCCCAATCCACCGGGAGCAATCAGCCCCAGCATTTT.

The V gene is TRBV7-2, the J gene TRBJ2-3, with TRBD2 identical over 13 bases. This CDR3 contains 17 residues. Trimming cost V 5 bases and J 1 base; bases outside gene matches: 6. The germline CDR1 and CDR2 sequences are SGHTA and FQGNSA. The CDR3 DNA reads TGTGCCAGCAGCCGAGGACTAGCGGGGGCCCGCACAGATACGCAGTATTTT. Translating it yields CASSRGLAGARTDTQYF.

The chain joins TRBV11-2 to TRBJ2-7; 11 bases align to TRBD2. The germline V gene has CDR1 SGHAT and CDR2 FQNNGV. The J segment lost 4 bases and the V segment lost 1 base, leaving 3 bases of the junction unmatched. CDR3 length: 15 residues. In DNA, the CDR3 is TGTGCCAGCAGCTTAGGTAGCGGGGGGGCTTACGAGCAGTACTTC. Translation gives CASSLGSGGAYEQYF.

V and J are TRBV4-3 and TRBJ1-1, with D possibly matching TRBD1 (6 bases). Looked up from germline, CDR1 is LGHNA and CDR2 is YSLEER. Trimming took off 3 bases at V and 4 bases at J, with 15 bases between the two ends. The CDR3 runs 15 residues. This chain's CDR3 is CASSQIGGQGTEAFF. CDR3 DNA sequence: TGCGCCAGCAGCCAGATCGGGGGGCAGGGCACTGAAGCTTTCTTT.

The chain carries TRBV11-2 and TRBJ2-7; tentatively, D is TRBD2 (7 bases). This CDR3 is 16 amino acids long. The germline gives CDR1 SGHAT, CDR2 FQNNGV. V dropped 3 bases and J dropped 2 bases, with 17 bases sitting between them. The CDR3 reads CASSFTRGGGTYEQYF. The CDR3 nucleotides are TGTGCCAGCAGCTTCACCAGGGGCGGGGGAACCTACGAGCAGTACTTC.

V gene TRBV18 combines with J gene TRBJ2-7, with no clear D. Per the germline V gene, CDR1 is KGHSH and CDR2 is LQKENI. The length of the CDR3 is 16 residues. V lost 5 bases and J 3 bases, leaving 20 bases between the germline ends. The CDR3 loop is CASSSQDPPNYYEQYF. CDR3 DNA: TGTGCCAGCTCATCCCAAGACCCACCCAATTACTACGAGCAGTACTTC.

The V and J genes are TRBV18 and TRBJ2-5; possibly TRBD2 for D (6 bases). This CDR3 comprises 14 residues. V lost 3 bases and J lost 10, with 18 bases in between. Germline V gives CDR1 KGHSH, CDR2 LQKENI. The CDR3: CASSPPGLPHHQYF. In nucleotides, the CDR3 is TGTGCCAGCTCACCCCCGGGACTCCCTCATCACCAGTACTTC.

This chain links TRBV9 with TRBJ1-1; 9 nucleotides align to TRBD1. The length of the CDR3 is 14 residues. V was clipped by 2 bases and J by 5 bases; unmatched bases: 4. Germline V gives CDR1 SGDLS, CDR2 YYNGEE. CDR3 sequence: CASSVGDRATEAFF. For the CDR3, the DNA is TGTGCCAGCAGCGTCGGGGACAGGGCTACTGAAGCTTTCTTT.

This chain joins TRBV12-2 and TRBJ2-3; the D segment call TRBD1 is taken from the table without a DNA check. TRBV12-2 is an annotated pseudogene. This CDR3 spans 14 amino acids. Here the CDR3 reads CASRLAGGTDTQYF. The CDR3 bases are TGTGCAAGTCGCTTAGCAGGGGGCACAGATACGCAGTATTTT.

This chain connects TRBV6-1 to TRBJ2-2; no reliable D call. This CDR3 is built from 14 residues. V was clipped by 0 bases and J by 4 bases, with 6 bases between them. The germline CDR1 and CDR2 sequences are MNHNS and SASEGT. CDR3 sequence: CASSEAAFTGELFF. The CDR3 DNA is TGTGCCAGCAGTGAAGCAGCCTTCACCGGGGAGCTGTTTTTT.

J is TRBJ1-1 and V is TRBV7-9; D is possibly TRBD1 (6 bases). The germline V gene encodes CDR1 SEHNR and CDR2 FQNEAQ (reference sequence). The V end was cut by 3 bases, the J end by 2 bases, with 16 bases between. The CDR3 length is 16 residues. The CDR3: CASSFTGSGINTEAFF. Here the CDR3 DNA reads TGTGCCAGCAGCTTCACAGGGTCGGGGATCAACACTGAAGCTTTCTTT.